Each of the 28 T cell receptor beta chains below was sequenced from the same sample in a study of blood T cell repertoires in COVID-19. Profiled with immunoSEQ multiplex PCR; TCRdb holds only in-frame clones, not every one. The top ten hold about 1.4% of the sample, which has about 110,000 clones, approximately 84% seen once. Sequences were obtained from peripheral blood. The receptors come from a man aged 50-60 years with acute or convalescent COVID-19.

The J gene is TRBJ2-7, the V gene TRBV5-4, with D tentatively TRBD1 (6 bases). This CDR3 is built from 15 residues. Germline V gives CDR1 SGHNT, CDR2 YYREEE (reference sequence). V lost 1 base to trimming and J lost 4 bases, with 15 bases between them. The CDR3 protein is CASSLPNGQRYEQYF. The CDR3 bases are TGTGCCAGCAGCTTGCCCAACGGACAGAGATACGAGCAGTACTTC.

This clone was detected only a few times. The V call is TRBV6-5, the J call TRBJ2-7, with D possibly matching TRBD2 (6 bases). V shed 11 bases and J shed 6 bases, with 17 bases lying between them. The CDR3 spans 12 residues. The germline V gene has CDR1 MNHEY and CDR2 SVGAGI. DNA for the CDR3: TGTGCCGCTTCCGCGCCCGGGGGCGAGCAGTACTTC. Encoded protein: CAASAPGGEQYF.

This rearrangement joins TRBV12-3 or TRBV12-4 to TRBJ2-3; possibly TRBD1 for D (6 bases). V lost 8 bases to trimming and J lost 0 bases, with 9 bases between them. CDR3 length equals 13 residues. The CDR3 loop reads CASGDRSTDTQYF. In DNA, the CDR3 is TGTGCCAGCGGTGACAGGAGCACAGATACGCAGTATTTT.

The chain is built from TRBV5-4 and TRBJ2-3; 9 bases align to TRBD2. With 2 bases clipped from V and 5 bases from J, the junction kept 3 bases outside the gene matches. Germline V gene lookup returns CDR1 SGHNT and CDR2 YYREEE (reference sequence). The CDR3 totals 14 residues. The CDR3 sequence is CASSLIAGVDTQYF. For the CDR3, the DNA is TGTGCCAGCAGCTTAATAGCGGGGGTAGATACGCAGTATTTT.

This clone was recorded only once. The J gene is TRBJ1-4, the V gene TRBV9; no reliable D call. The CDR3 is made up of 15 amino acids. CDR1 and CDR2 (germline): SGDLS, YYNGEE. V was shortened by 0 bases and J by 4 bases, with 10 bases between the two germline ends. The CDR3 loop reads CASSVEGGDNEKLFF. CDR3 DNA sequence: TGTGCCAGCAGCGTAGAAGGCGGCGATAATGAAAAACTGTTTTTT. The full variable domain, its missing parts supplied by reference TRBV9 and TRBJ1-4, is DSGVTQTPKHLITATGQRVTLRCSPRSGDLSVYWYQQSLDQGLQFLIQYYNGEERAKGNILERFSAQQFPDLHSELNLSSLELGDSALYFCASSVEGGDNEKLFFGSGTQLSVL.

The chain recombines TRBV3-1 (or the pseudogene TRBV3-2) with TRBJ1-1; 11 bases are shared with TRBD1. The V gene end was trimmed by 1 base and the J gene end by 4 bases; junction bases not matched to a gene: 5. The CDR3 is made up of 16 amino acids. Germline V gene data show CDR1 as LGHDT and CDR2 as YNNKEL (reference sequence). DNA of the CDR3: TGTGCCAGCAGCCAAGCCGGGACAGGGGGTAGCACTGAAGCTTTCTTT. Its protein is CASSQAGTGGSTEAFF.

CDR3: CASRIYRGPNQPQHF. DNA of the CDR3: TGTGCCAGTAGGATATACAGGGGGCCCAATCAGCCCCAGCATTTT. This chain connects TRBV19 to TRBJ1-5; 9 bases line up with TRBD1. The CDR3 is 15 amino acids. Germline trimming cut 6 bases from V and 3 bases from J; bases unmatched to any gene: 6. Germline V gene lookup returns CDR1 LNHDA and CDR2 SQIVND (reference sequence).

This clone was counted a few times. This chain connects TRBV5-1 to TRBJ2-5; D is uncertain. The CDR3 is 13 residues long. Germline CDR1 reads SGHRS; CDR2 reads YFSETQ. Trimming removed 1 base from V and 4 bases from J, with 8 bases in between. DNA for the CDR3: TGCGCCAGCAGCTTGCGCCCCGGAGAGACCCAGTACTTC. Its translation is CASSLRPGETQYF. The variable domain in full, with the rest retrieved from reference TRBV5-1 and TRBJ2-5, is KAGVTQTPRYLIKTRGQQVTLSCSPISGHRSVSWYQQTPGQGLQFLFEYFSETQRNKGNFPGRFSGRQFSNSRSEMNVSTLELGDSALYLCASSLRPGETQYFGPGTRLLVL.

This sequence joins TRBV10-3 and TRBJ1-1, with 10 bases fitting TRBD1. V lost 0 bases to trimming and J lost 1 base; unmatched junction nucleotides: 2. The CDR3 length is 16 residues. CDR1 ENHRY and CDR2 SYGVKD come from the germline V gene. In DNA, the CDR3 is TGTGCCATCAGTGAGTCAGGGGACAGGGGGAACACTGAAGCTTTCTTT. It is translated as CAISESGDRGNTEAFF.

The CDR3 is CASSDFSQPQHF. For the CDR3, the DNA is TGCGCCAGCAGTGATTTTAGTCAGCCCCAGCATTTT. The rearrangement joins TRBV10-2 to TRBJ1-5; no definite D call. This CDR3 is 12 amino acids long. V was clipped by 3 bases and J by 6 bases, with 6 bases between them. Germline V gene sequence: CDR1 WSHSY, CDR2 SAAADI.

The genes are TRBV5-1 and TRBJ1-1; D unresolved. CDR1 and CDR2 from the germline V gene are SGHRS and YFSETQ. Trimming shortened V by 0 bases and J by 1 base, and 7 bases separated the two germline ends. The CDR3 length is 14 residues. In DNA form, the CDR3 reads TGCGCCAGCAGCTTGGCTAGAGCGAACACTGAAGCTTTCTTT. This encodes CASSLARANTEAFF.

The chain couples TRBV5-1 to TRBJ2-5; 7 bases agree with TRBD1. This CDR3 region has 15 residues. Germline V gene data show CDR1 as SGHRS and CDR2 as YFSETQ. V shed 2 bases, J shed 1 base, and the junction held 5 bases outside the gene matches. DNA for the CDR3: TGCGCCAGCAGCTTCTCCCCAGGGGGCCAAGAGACCCAGTACTTC. This codes for CASSFSPGGQETQYF.

V and J are TRBV5-1 and TRBJ1-1, with D unclear. CDR1 and CDR2 (germline): SGHRS, YFSETQ. The CDR3 loop spans 16 amino acids. Trimming removed 4 bases at V and 0 bases at J, with 16 bases between. CDR3 residues: CASSPPRSGLNTEAFF. For the CDR3, the DNA is TGCGCCAGCAGCCCCCCACGTTCCGGGTTGAACACTGAAGCTTTCTTT.

The chain employs TRBV6-5 and TRBJ1-3; D might be TRBD1 (6 bases). V was pared by 6 bases and J by 0 bases, with 12 bases between. The CDR3 totals 15 residues. Germline CDR1 is MNHEY and CDR2 is SVGAGI. CDR3 amino acids: CASSPGATSGNTIYF. For the CDR3, the DNA is TGTGCCAGCAGCCCAGGGGCTACCTCTGGAAACACCATATATTTT.

The rearrangement joins TRBV13 to TRBJ1-6; 7 bases align to TRBD1. CDR1 PRHDT and CDR2 FYEKMQ come from the germline V gene (reference sequence). V lost 4 bases to trimming and J lost 0 bases; unmatched junction nucleotides: 9. There are 18 residues in the CDR3. CDR3 sequence reads: CASSSHGQASSYNSPLHF. The CDR3 nucleotides read TGTGCCAGCAGCTCCCACGGACAGGCGAGCTCCTATAATTCACCCCTCCACTTT. Variable domain in full (rest from reference TRBV13 and TRBJ1-6): AAGVIQSPRHLIKEKRETATLKCYPIPRHDTVYWYQQGPGQDPQFLISFYEKMQSDKGSIPDRFSAQQFSDYHSELNMSSLELGDSALYFCASSSHGQASSYNSPLHFGNGTRLTVT.

This clone is a singleton in its sample. Within the sample, other DNA sequences also encode this same CDR3. This CDR3 reads CASSTTGNQPQHF. The CDR3 bases are TGTGCCAGTAGTACCACAGGGAACCAGCCCCAGCATTTT. V and J are TRBV19 and TRBJ1-5; perhaps TRBD1 as D (6 bases). The CDR3 loop spans 13 amino acids. The V and J ends lost 4 bases and 7 bases respectively, with 11 bases between them. Germline lookup yields CDR1 LNHDA and CDR2 SQIVND (reference sequence). Full variable domain (rest looked up from reference TRBV19 and TRBJ1-5): DGGITQSPKYLFRKEGQNVTLSCEQNLNHDAMYWYRQDPGQGLRLIYYSQIVNDFQKGDIAEGYSVSREKKESFPLTVTSAQKNPTAFYLCASSTTGNQPQHFGDGTRLSIL.

The J gene is TRBJ2-7, the V gene TRBV19; 11 nucleotides line up with TRBD1. V lost 4 bases and J lost 2; bases outside the gene matches: 4. The CDR3 consists of 15 residues. CDR1 and CDR2 (germline): LNHDA, SQIVND (reference sequence). CDR3 nucleotides: TGTGCCAGTAGTACCCCGGGACAGGGGGCCTACGAGCAGTACTTC. Translating gives CASSTPGQGAYEQYF.

The chain has TRBV9 and TRBJ2-1; 9 bases are a match to TRBD2. The V and J ends lost 4 bases and 2 bases, in that order; junction bases with no gene match: 7. Germline V gene lookup returns CDR1 SGDLS and CDR2 YYNGEE. CDR3 size: 16 residues. CDR3 residues: CASSLGAGGPYNEQFF. As DNA, the CDR3 is TGTGCCAGCAGCCTAGGAGCGGGGGGCCCCTACAATGAGCAGTTCTTC.

The J gene is TRBJ1-5, the V gene TRBV5-1, with TRBD1 as a possible D gene (6 bases). The CDR3 has 14 amino acids. Trimming stripped 6 bases from V and 2 bases from J, with 12 bases between. Germline V gives CDR1 SGHRS, CDR2 YFSETQ. The CDR3 protein is CASKAGDGNQPQHF. CDR3 DNA: TGCGCCAGCAAGGCAGGGGATGGCAATCAGCCCCAGCATTTT.

The V gene is TRBV6-1, the J gene TRBJ1-2; 10 bases line up with TRBD1. Germline assignment: CDR1 MNHNS and CDR2 SASEGT. The CDR3 runs 18 residues. The V segment lost 1 base and the J segment 7 bases; nucleotides outside the gene matches: 15. The CDR3 sequence: CASSEDRTGGLREGGYTF. In DNA, the CDR3 is TGTGCCAGCAGTGAAGATCGGACAGGGGGGTTGAGAGAAGGTGGCTACACCTTC.

V usage is TRBV12-3 or TRBV12-4 and J usage is TRBJ2-3, with a possible D match to TRBD1 (6 bases). The CDR3 length is 13 residues. V shed 0 bases and J shed 5 bases, with 6 bases lying between them. In DNA form, the CDR3 reads TGTGCCAGCAGTTTAGCAGGGGGAGATACGCAGTATTTT. Its translation is CASSLAGGDTQYF.

The chain links TRBV7-7 to TRBJ2-2, with D hard to call. Deletions cut 5 bases from V and 0 bases from J, with 10 bases between. This CDR3 has 15 residues. Per the germline V gene, CDR1 is SSHAT and CDR2 is FNYEAQ (reference sequence). The DNA of the CDR3 is TGTGCCAGCAGCATTGCGCTAGCGAACACCGGGGAGCTGTTTTTT. The encoded protein is CASSIALANTGELFF.

The V call is TRBV25-1, the J call TRBJ1-2; TRBD1 matches 7 bases. This CDR3 is 15 amino acids long. Germline CDR1 and CDR2: MGHDK and SYGVNS. The junction had 11 bases not matched to a gene; V was cut back by 5 bases and J by 5 bases. The CDR3, as DNA: TGTGCCAGCAGTTTCGGCGCCGACAGGGTTTATGGCTACACCTTC. Translating it yields CASSFGADRVYGYTF.

This sequence joins TRBV19 and TRBJ1-4; 9 bases are a match to TRBD1. The CDR3 has 17 amino acids. V trimming: 6 bases; J trimming: 0 bases; junction bases outside the gene matches: 8. Germline-derived CDR1 and CDR2 are LNHDA and SQIVND (reference sequence). As DNA, the CDR3 is TGTGCCAGTAGGTCGGACAGGGGTATCGCAACTAATGAAAAACTGTTTTTT. Encoded protein: CASRSDRGIATNEKLFF.

A few counts support this clone. The chain links TRBV11-2 to TRBJ2-2; D is possibly TRBD1 (5 bases). Germline V CDR1 and CDR2: SGHAT, FQNNGV. The CDR3 length is 16 residues. Trimming took off 1 base at V and 1 base at J, with 10 bases between the two ends. CDR3: CASSLAGRVNTGELFF. The DNA for the CDR3 is TGTGCCAGCAGCTTAGCCGGCAGGGTGAACACCGGGGAGCTGTTTTTT.

This clone has a handful of counts. The chain links TRBV11-2 to TRBJ2-3; no reliable D call. This CDR3 region has 14 residues. Trimming removed 0 bases from V and 7 bases from J, with 11 bases in between. Germline CDR1 SGHAT, CDR2 FQNNGV. CDR3 nucleotide sequence: TGTGCCAGCAGCTTAGATCCCCAATCAAATACGCAGTATTTT. This sequence encodes CASSLDPQSNTQYF.

The table lists this clone with a count of one. The V gene is TRBV21-1, the J gene TRBJ2-7; whether TRBD2, the table's D call, matches the DNA was not checked. TRBV21-1 is described as a pseudogene. This CDR3 contains 16 residues. CDR3 loop: CASSKGFVRGGYEQYF. As DNA, the CDR3 is TGTGCCAGCAGCAAAGGCTTTGTGCGGGGCGGCTACGAGCAGTACTTC.

This clone was recorded once. The chain joins TRBV7-2 to TRBJ1-3; unclear D gene. This CDR3 comprises 15 residues. V shed 1 base and J shed 2 bases, with 9 bases lying between them. Germline V gene data show CDR1 as SGHTA and CDR2 as FQGNSA. CDR3: CASSLVGGTGNTIYF. The DNA for the CDR3 is TGTGCCAGCAGCTTAGTTGGAGGGACTGGAAACACCATATATTTT.